This T cell receptor (beta chain) was retrieved from a study of CD8 T cells in Susac syndrome. The ends lost 6 bases at V and 5 bases at J; junction bases unmatched: 17. From germline, CDR1 is SNHLY and CDR2 FYNNEI. CDR3 length: 17 amino acids. The authors carried out high-throughput sequencing of TCR beta. They applied it to CD8+ and CD4+ T cells obtained from blood. TEMRA cells were FACS-enriched, with CD8+ and CD4+ T cells isolated negatively. RNA, at roughly 0.45 to 1 ug, was reverse transcribed with random hexamers. The immunoSEQ assay covered 54 Vbeta and 13 Jbeta segments for CDR3. MiXCR was run by TCRdb on the immunoSEQ multiplex PCR reads, yielding one entry per CDR3 protein. The data contain about 150,000 distinct CDR3 sequences, 94% of them seen just once; the ten biggest clones take up about 0.21%.

The V call is TRBV2, the J call TRBJ2-5, with 8 bases lining up with TRBD1. Material: CD8+ T cells from PBMCs. The TCR was taken from a human donor with multiple sclerosis. The CDR3 DNA reads as TGTGCCAGCAGAATTTTCCCGAGGACAGGGAGACAGGAGACCCAGTACTTC. Amino acid sequence: CASRIFPRTGRQETQYF.